A selection of T cell receptor beta chains follows, all from one sample in a study of T cells after yellow fever vaccination. TCRdb reanalysed the 5' RACE reads using MiXCR and keeps one entry per CDR3 protein. The sample comprises about 69,000 distinct CDR3 sequences, about 6% of which are singletons, and less than 2.5% rests with the top ten. The specimen was CD4+ T cells sorted from PBMCs, collected roughly 15 days after the first yellow fever vaccination. Receptors originate from a man between 18 and 29 years old who received the YFV17D yellow fever vaccine. CDR3s include the opening cysteine and the closing phenylalanine or tryptophan. A D gene is named only where the DNA matches it firmly. Each size is how often the clone was seen (once, few, many) or a class if it is expanded.

v_call	j_call	clone_size	d_call	cdr3_nt	cdr3_aa
TRBV7-2	TRBJ1-5	many	-	TGTGCCAGCAGCCGAGTACACAATCAGCCCCAGCATTTT	CASSRVHNQPQHF
TRBV5-6	TRBJ2-4	many	-	TGTGCCACGGGGGTAGCCAAAAACATTCAGTACTTC	CATGVAKNIQYF
TRBV4-2	TRBJ2-5	many	TRBD2	TGTGCCAGCAGCCAACAAACCACCCGGGGGGGGGCAGAGACCCAGTACTTC	CASSQQTTRGGAETQYF
TRBV5-1	TRBJ1-1	many	-	TGCGCCAGCAGCCCCGGGGGCCCGACTGAAGCTTTCTTT	CASSPGGPTEAFF
TRBV7-9	TRBJ1-4	many	-	TGTGCCAGCAGCTTGGACGGGACGATCGAAAAACTGTTTTTT	CASSLDGTIEKLFF
TRBV5-1	TRBJ2-7	many	TRBD2	TGCGCCAGCAGCCTATGGACTAGCCGCTACGAGCAGTACTTC	CASSLWTSRYEQYF
TRBV19	TRBJ2-1	many	-	TGTGCCAGTAGTCCCGGACTGAATAGTTTTTACAATGAGCAGTTCTTC	CASSPGLNSFYNEQFF
TRBV10-2	TRBJ2-7	many	TRBD1	TGCGCCAGCAGAAGATGGCAGGGGGCATCTTACGAGCAGTACTTC	CASRRWQGASYEQYF
TRBV5-1	TRBJ2-3	many	-	TGCGCCAGCAGGGATGACCTTGCGGGCCTCTGGTATTTT	CASRDDLAGLWYF
TRBV29-1	TRBJ2-6	many	TRBD1	TGCAGCGTTGGGTCCGACAGGGGGACCTCTGGGGCCAACGTCCTGACTTTC	CSVGSDRGTSGANVLTF
TRBV18	TRBJ2-7	many	-	TGTGCCAGCTCACCACGCCTAAATCGGGGGCTCATCCACGAGCAGTACTTC	CASSPRLNRGLIHEQYF
TRBV18	TRBJ2-1	many	-	TGTGCCAGCTCATTTCGGGCCCTCATGAATGAGCAGTTCTTC	CASSFRALMNEQFF
TRBV5-1	TRBJ2-1	many	-	TGCGCCAGCAGCATGGGGGCAGGGGAAGATGAGCAGTTCTTC	CASSMGAGEDEQFF
TRBV5-1	TRBJ2-3	many	TRBD2	TGCGCCAGCAGCTTGATGCTAGCGGGGACAGATACGCAGTATTTT	CASSLMLAGTDTQYF
TRBV3-1	TRBJ2-2	few	-	TGTGCCAGCAGCCTAGACGGGGAGCTGTTTTTT	CASSLDGELFF
TRBV4-2	TRBJ2-1	many	TRBD1	TGTGCCAGCAGCCAAGCGTGGGACAGGGACAATGAGCAGTTCTTC	CASSQAWDRDNEQFF
TRBV5-1	TRBJ2-1	many	-	TGCGCCAGCAGCTTGACCGCGACCGCCTACAATGAGCAGTTCTTC	CASSLTATAYNEQFF
TRBV10-2	TRBJ1-5	many	TRBD1	TGCGCCAGCAGAAGGGGGCCGGGTCAGCCCCAGCATTTT	CASRRGPGQPQHF
TRBV5-5	TRBJ1-5	many	-	TGTGCCAGCAGTCCCGTTTCCTTCAATCAGCCCCAGCATTTT	CASSPVSFNQPQHF
TRBV5-1	TRBJ2-2	many	-	TGCGCCACCCGGGTGGGGTTCGCGAACACCGGGGAGCTGTTTTTT	CATRVGFANTGELFF
TRBV7-2	TRBJ1-3	many	-	TGTGCCAGCAGCTTAGAAGGGGCAAACTCTGGAAACACCATATATTTT	CASSLEGANSGNTIYF
TRBV18	TRBJ2-3	many	TRBD1	TGTGCCAGCTCACTAGACAGGGGTGGCACAGATACGCAGTATTTT	CASSLDRGGTDTQYF
TRBV12-3/TRBV12-4	TRBJ1-4	many	-	TGTGCCAGCAGTTTATTCCCCCTAGGGGGGAAACTGTTTTTT	CASSLFPLGGKLFF
TRBV30	TRBJ2-2	many	-	TGTGCCTGGAGCCAGTCTTCTGCCGGGGAGCTGTTTTTT	CAWSQSSAGELFF
TRBV3-1	TRBJ1-6	many	TRBD1	TGTGCCAGCAGCTACGGGACAGGGGATTCACCCCTCCACTTT	CASSYGTGDSPLHF